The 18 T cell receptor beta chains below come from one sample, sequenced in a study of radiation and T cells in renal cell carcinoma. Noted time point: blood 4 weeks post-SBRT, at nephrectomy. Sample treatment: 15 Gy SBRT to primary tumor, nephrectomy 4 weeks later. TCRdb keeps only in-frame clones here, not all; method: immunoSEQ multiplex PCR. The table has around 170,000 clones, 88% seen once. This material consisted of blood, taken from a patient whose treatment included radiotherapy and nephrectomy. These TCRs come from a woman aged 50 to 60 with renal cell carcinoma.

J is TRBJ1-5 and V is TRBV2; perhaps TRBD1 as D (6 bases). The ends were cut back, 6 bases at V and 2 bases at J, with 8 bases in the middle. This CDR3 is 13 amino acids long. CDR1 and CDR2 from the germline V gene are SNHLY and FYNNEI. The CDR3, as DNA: TGTGCCAGCAGGAGGACAGGCAATCAGCCCCAGCATTTT. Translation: CASRRTGNQPQHF.

DNA of the CDR3: TGCAGCGTTACCGGAAACGCGAACACTGAAGCTTTCTTT. Protein product: CSVTGNANTEAFF. The chain employs TRBV29-1 and TRBJ1-1, with no clear D. V was pared by 5 bases and J by 1 base, with 11 bases between. The germline V gene encodes CDR1 SQVTM and CDR2 ANQGSEA. The CDR3 runs 13 residues. Full variable domain (rest looked up from reference TRBV29-1 and TRBJ1-1): SAVISQKPSRDICQRGTSLTIQCQVDSQVTMMFWYRQQPGQSLTLIATANQGSEATYESGFVIDKFPISRPNLTFSTLTVSNMSPEDSSIYLCSVTGNANTEAFFGQGTRLTVV.

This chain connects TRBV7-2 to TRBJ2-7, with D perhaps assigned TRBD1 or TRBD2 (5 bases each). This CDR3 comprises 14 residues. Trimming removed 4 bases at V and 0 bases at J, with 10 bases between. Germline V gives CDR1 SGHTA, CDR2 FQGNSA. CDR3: CASSSGTRSYEQYF. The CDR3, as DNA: TGTGCCAGCAGCTCAGGGACGCGCTCCTACGAGCAGTACTTC.

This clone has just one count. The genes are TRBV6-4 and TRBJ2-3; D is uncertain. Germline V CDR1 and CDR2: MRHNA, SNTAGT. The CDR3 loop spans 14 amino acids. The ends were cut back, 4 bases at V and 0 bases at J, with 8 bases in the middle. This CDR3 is CASSVSSSTDTQYF. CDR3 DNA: TGTGCCAGCAGTGTATCATCTAGCACAGATACGCAGTATTTT.

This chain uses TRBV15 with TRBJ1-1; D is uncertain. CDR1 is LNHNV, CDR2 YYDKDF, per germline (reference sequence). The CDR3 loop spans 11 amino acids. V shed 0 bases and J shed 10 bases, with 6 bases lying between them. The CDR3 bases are TGTGCCACCAGCAGAGATCTTGTAGCTTTCTTT. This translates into CATSRDLVAFF.

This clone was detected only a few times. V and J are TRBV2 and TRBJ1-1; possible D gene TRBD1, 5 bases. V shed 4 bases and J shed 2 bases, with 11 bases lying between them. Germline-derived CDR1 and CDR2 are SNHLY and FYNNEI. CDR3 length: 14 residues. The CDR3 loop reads CASSGKGSNTEAFF. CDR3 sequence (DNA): TGTGCCAGCAGTGGTAAGGGGAGTAACACTGAAGCTTTCTTT. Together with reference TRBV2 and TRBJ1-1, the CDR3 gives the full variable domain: EPEVTQTPSHQVTQMGQEVILRCVPISNHLYFYWYRQILGQKVEFLVSFYNNEISEKSEIFDDQFSVERPDGSNFTLKIRSTKLEDSAMYFCASSGKGSNTEAFFGQGTRLTVV.

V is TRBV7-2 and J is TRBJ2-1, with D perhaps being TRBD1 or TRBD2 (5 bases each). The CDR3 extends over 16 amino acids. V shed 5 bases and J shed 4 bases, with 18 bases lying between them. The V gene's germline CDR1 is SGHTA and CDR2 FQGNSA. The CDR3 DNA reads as TGTGCCAGCAGCCCCCAATCGGGGCCTGGGTACAATGAGCAGTTCTTC. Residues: CASSPQSGPGYNEQFF.

Here the CDR3 DNA reads TGTGCCAGTAGCAAGGGGGGGAACAGGGGCCAAGAGACCCAGTACTTC. Translating it yields CASSKGGNRGQETQYF. The V and J genes are TRBV19 and TRBJ2-5; D is tentatively TRBD1 or TRBD2 (7 bases each). The CDR3 covers 16 residues. CDR1 is LNHDA and CDR2 is SQIVND in the germline V gene (reference sequence). The V gene lost 6 bases and the J gene lost 1 base, with 18 bases spanning the gap.

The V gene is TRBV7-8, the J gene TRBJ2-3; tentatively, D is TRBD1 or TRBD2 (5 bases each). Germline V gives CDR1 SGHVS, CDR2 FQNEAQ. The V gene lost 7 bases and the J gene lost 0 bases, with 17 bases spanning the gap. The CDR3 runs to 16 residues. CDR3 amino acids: CASTYRGWGSTDTQYF. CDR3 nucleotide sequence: TGTGCCAGCACCTATAGAGGTTGGGGGAGCACAGATACGCAGTATTTT.

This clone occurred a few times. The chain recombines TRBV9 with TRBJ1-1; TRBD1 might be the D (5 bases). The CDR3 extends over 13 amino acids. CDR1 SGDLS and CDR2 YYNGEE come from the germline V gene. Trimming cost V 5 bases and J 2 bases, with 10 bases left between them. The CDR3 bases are TGTGCCAGCAGTGAGGGGCCCAACACTGAAGCTTTCTTT. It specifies CASSEGPNTEAFF.

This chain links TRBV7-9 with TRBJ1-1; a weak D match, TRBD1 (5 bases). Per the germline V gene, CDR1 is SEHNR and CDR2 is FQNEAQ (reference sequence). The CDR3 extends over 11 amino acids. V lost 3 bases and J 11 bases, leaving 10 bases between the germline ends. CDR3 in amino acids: CASSFGRGAFF. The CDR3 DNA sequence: TGTGCCAGCAGCTTCGGACGGGGGGCTTTCTTT.

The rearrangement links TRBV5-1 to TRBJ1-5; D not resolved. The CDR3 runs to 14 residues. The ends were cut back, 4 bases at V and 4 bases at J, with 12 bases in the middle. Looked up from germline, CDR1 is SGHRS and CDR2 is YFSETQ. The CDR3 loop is CASSPGAGNQPQHF. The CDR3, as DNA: TGCGCCAGCAGCCCAGGTGCGGGAAATCAGCCCCAGCATTTT.

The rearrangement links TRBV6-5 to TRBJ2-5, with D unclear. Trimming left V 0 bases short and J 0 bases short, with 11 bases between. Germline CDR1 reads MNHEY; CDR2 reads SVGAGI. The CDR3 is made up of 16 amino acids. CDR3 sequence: CASSYSGPANQETQYF. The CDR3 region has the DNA TGTGCCAGCAGTTACTCAGGGCCGGCTAACCAAGAGACCCAGTACTTC.

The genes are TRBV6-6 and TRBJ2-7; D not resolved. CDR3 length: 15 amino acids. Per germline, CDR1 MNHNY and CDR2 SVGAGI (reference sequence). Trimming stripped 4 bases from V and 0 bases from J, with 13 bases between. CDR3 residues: CASSSPGRSSYEQYF. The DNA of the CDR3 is TGTGCCAGCAGTTCCCCCGGCAGGTCCTCCTACGAGCAGTACTTC.

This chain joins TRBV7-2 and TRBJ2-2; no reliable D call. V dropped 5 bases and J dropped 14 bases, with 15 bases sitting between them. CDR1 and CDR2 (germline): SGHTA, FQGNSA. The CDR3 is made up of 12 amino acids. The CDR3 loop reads CASSEAQTRLFF. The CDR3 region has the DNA TGTGCCAGCAGCGAGGCCCAGACAAGACTGTTTTTT.

The CDR3 protein is CASSLAGQGNGYTF. DNA for the CDR3: TGTGCCAGCAGCTTAGCCGGACAGGGTAATGGCTACACCTTC. The rearrangement joins TRBV7-8 to TRBJ1-2; 8 bases map to TRBD1. CDR1 is SGHVS, CDR2 FQNEAQ, per germline. The V gene end was trimmed by 0 bases and the J gene end by 6 bases; junction bases not matched to a gene: 3. This CDR3 has 14 residues.

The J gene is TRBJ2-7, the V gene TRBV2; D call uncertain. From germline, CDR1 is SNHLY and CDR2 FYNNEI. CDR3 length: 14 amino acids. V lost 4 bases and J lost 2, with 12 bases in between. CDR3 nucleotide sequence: TGTGCCAGCAGTGTAACTCGATTCCCCTACGAGCAGTACTTC. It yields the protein CASSVTRFPYEQYF.

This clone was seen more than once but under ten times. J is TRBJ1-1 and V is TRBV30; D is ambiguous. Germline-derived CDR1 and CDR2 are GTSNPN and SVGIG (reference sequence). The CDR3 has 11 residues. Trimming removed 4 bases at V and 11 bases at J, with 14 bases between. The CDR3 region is CAWNPGRHAFF. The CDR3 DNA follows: TGTGCCTGGAACCCCGGAAGGCATGCTTTCTTT.